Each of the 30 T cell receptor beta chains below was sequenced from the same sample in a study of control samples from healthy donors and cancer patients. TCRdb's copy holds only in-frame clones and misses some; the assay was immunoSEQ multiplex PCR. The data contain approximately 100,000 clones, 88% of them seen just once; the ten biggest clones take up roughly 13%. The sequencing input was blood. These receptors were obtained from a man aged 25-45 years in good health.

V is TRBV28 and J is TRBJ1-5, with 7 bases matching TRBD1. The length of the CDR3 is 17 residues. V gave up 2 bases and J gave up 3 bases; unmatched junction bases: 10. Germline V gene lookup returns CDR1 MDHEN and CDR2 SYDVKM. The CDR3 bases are TGTGCCAGCAGTTTACGATTCCCACAGGGGTCCAATCAGCCCCAGCATTTT. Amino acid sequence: CASSLRFPQGSNQPQHF. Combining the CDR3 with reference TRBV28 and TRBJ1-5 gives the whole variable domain DVKVTQSSRYLVKRTGEKVFLECVQDMDHENMFWYRQDPGLGLRLIYFSYDVKMKEKGDIPEGYSVSREKKERFSLILESASTNQTSMYLCASSLRFPQGSNQPQHFGDGTRLSIL.

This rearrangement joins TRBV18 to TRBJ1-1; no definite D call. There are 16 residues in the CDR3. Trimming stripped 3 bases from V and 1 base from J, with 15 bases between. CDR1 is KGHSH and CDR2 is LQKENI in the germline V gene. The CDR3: CASSPLLREANTEAFF. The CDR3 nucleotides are TGTGCCAGCTCACCGCTATTGAGGGAAGCGAACACTGAAGCTTTCTTT.

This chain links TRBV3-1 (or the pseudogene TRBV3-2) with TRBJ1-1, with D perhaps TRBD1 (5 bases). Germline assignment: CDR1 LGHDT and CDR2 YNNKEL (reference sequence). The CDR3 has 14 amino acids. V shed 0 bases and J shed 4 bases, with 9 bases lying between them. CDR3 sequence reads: CASSQDQGITEAFF. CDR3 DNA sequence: TGTGCCAGCAGCCAAGATCAGGGTATCACTGAAGCTTTCTTT.

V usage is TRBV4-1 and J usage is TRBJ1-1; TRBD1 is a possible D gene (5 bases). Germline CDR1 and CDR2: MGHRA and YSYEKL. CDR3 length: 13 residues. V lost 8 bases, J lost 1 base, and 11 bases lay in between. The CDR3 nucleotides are TGCGCCAGCTCGCCGAGGGGGAACACTGAAGCTTTCTTT. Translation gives CASSPRGNTEAFF.

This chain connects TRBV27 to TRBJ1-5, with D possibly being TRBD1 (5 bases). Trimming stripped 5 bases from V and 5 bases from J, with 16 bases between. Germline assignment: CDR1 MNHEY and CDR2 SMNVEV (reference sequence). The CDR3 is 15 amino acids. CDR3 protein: CASSVSRQGDQPQHF. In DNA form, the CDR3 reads TGTGCCAGCAGTGTGTCGAGGCAGGGTGATCAGCCCCAGCATTTT.

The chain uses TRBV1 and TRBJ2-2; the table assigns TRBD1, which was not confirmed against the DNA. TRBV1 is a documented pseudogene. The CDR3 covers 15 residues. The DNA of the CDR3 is TGCACCAGCGGAACGGACAGGTGGAACACCGGGGAGCTGTTTTTT. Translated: CTSGTDRWNTGELFF.

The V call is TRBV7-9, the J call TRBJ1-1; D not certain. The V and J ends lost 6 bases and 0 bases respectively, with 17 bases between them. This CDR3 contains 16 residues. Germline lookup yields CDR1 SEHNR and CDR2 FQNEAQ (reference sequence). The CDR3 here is CASRNPPGNMNTEAFF. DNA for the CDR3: TGTGCCAGCAGGAACCCGCCCGGGAACATGAACACTGAAGCTTTCTTT. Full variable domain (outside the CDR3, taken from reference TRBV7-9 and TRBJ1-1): DTGVSQNPRHKITKRGQNVTFRCDPISEHNRLYWYRQTLGQGPEFLTYFQNEAQLEKSRLLSDRFSAERPKGSFSTLEIQRTEQGDSAMYLCASRNPPGNMNTEAFFGQGTRLTVV.

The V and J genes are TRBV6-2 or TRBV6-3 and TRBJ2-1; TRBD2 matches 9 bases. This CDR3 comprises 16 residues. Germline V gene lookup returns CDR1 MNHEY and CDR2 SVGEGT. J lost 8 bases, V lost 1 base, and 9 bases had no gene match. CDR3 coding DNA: TGTGCCAGCAGTTACTTTTTCGGCGGGAGGGCCGATGAGCAGTTCTTC. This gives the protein CASSYFFGGRADEQFF.

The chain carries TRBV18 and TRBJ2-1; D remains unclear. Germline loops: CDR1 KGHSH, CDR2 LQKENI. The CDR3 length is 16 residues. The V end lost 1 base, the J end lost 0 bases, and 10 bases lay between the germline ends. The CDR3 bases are TGTGCCAGCTCACCACGGGCGGATAGCTCCTACAATGAGCAGTTCTTC. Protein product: CASSPRADSSYNEQFF.

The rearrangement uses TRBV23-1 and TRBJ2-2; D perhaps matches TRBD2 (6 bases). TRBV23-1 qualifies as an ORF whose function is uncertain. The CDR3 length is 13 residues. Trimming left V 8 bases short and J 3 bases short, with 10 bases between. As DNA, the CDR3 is TGCGCCAGCGGGGACTTTTACACCGGGGAGCTGTTTTTT. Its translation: CASGDFYTGELFF.

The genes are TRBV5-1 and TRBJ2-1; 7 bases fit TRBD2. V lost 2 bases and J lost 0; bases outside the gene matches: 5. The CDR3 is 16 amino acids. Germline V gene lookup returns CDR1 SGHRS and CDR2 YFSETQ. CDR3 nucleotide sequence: TGCGCCAGCAGCTTCGGGCGGGAGCACTCCTACAATGAGCAGTTCTTC. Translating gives CASSFGREHSYNEQFF.

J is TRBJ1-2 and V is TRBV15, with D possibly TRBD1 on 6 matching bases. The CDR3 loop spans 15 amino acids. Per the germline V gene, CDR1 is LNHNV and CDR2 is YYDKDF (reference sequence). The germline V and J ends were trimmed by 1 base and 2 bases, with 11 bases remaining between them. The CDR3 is CATSRARTANYGYTF. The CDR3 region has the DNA TGTGCCACCAGCAGAGCTAGGACAGCCAACTATGGCTACACCTTC.

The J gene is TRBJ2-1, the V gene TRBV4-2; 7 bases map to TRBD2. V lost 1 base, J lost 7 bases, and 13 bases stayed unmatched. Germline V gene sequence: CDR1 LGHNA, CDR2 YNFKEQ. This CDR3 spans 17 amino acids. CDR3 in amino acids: CASSQVWLAEKKNEQFF. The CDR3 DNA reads TGTGCCAGCAGCCAAGTGTGGCTAGCGGAAAAGAAGAATGAGCAGTTCTTC.

CDR3 sequence: CATSAGYNTEAFF. DNA for the CDR3: TGTGCCACCAGTGCGGGTTATAACACTGAAGCTTTCTTT. The J gene is TRBJ1-1, the V gene TRBV24-1; D gene ambiguous. With 5 bases removed from V and 2 bases from J, the gap between germline ends came to 8 bases. The germline V gene has CDR1 KGHDR and CDR2 SFDVKD. This CDR3 spans 13 amino acids.

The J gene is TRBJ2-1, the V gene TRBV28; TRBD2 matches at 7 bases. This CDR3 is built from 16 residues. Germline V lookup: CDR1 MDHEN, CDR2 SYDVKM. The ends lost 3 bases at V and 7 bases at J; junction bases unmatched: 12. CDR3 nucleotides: TGTGCCAGCAGTTTGATGAGGGACTACAAGAAAAATGAGCAGTTCTTC. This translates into CASSLMRDYKKNEQFF.

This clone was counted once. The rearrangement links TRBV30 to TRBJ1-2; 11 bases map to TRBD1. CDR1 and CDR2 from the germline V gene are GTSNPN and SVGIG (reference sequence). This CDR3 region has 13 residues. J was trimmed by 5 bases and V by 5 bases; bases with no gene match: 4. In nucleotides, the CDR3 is TGTGCCTGGCGGGACAGGGGGATTTATGGCTACACCTTC. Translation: CAWRDRGIYGYTF.

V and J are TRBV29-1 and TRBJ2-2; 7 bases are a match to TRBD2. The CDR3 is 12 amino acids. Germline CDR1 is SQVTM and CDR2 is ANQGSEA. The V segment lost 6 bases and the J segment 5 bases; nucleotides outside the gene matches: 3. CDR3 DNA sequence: TGCAGCGTCGGGACTATTACCGGGGAGCTGTTTTTT. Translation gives CSVGTITGELFF.

The CDR3 is CASSLHSLETQYF. The CDR3 region has the DNA TGTGCCAGCAGCTTACATAGTTTGGAGACCCAGTACTTC. The genes are TRBV11-2 and TRBJ2-5; D uncertain. There are 13 residues in the CDR3. V shed 2 bases and J shed 5 bases, with 9 bases lying between them. Germline V gene sequence: CDR1 SGHAT, CDR2 FQNNGV.

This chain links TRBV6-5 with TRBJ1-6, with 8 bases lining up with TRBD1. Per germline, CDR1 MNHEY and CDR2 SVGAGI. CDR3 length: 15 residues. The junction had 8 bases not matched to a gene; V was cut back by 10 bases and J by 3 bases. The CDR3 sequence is CATGQGLVYNSPLHF. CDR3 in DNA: TGTGCCACTGGACAGGGCCTTGTCTATAATTCACCCCTCCACTTT.

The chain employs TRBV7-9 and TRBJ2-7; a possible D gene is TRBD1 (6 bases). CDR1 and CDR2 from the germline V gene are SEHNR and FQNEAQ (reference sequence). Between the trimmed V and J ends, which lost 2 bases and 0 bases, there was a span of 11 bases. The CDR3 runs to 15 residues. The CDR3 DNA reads TGTGCCAGCAGCTTATCAGGGGCCAGCTCCTACGAGCAGTACTTC. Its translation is CASSLSGASSYEQYF.

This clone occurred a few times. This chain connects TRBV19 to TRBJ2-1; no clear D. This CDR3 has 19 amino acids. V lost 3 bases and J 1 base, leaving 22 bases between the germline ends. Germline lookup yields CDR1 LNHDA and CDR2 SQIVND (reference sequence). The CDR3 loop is CASSIAVGIRRSSYNEQFF. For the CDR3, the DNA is TGTGCCAGTAGTATTGCTGTGGGGATTAGAAGATCTTCCTACAATGAGCAGTTCTTC.

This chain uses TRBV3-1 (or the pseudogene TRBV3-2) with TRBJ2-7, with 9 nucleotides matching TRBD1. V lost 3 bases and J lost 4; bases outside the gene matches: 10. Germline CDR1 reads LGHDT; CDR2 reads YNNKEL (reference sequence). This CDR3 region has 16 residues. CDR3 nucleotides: TGTGCCAGCAGCCAGGAACCGGGACAGGGTTCGTACGAGCAGTACTTC. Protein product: CASSQEPGQGSYEQYF.

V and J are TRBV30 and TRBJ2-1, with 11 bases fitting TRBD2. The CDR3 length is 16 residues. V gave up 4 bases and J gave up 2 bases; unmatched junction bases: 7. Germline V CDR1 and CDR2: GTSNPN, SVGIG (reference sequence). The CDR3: CAWILAGGPTYNEQFF. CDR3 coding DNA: TGTGCCTGGATTCTAGCGGGAGGCCCTACCTACAATGAGCAGTTCTTC.

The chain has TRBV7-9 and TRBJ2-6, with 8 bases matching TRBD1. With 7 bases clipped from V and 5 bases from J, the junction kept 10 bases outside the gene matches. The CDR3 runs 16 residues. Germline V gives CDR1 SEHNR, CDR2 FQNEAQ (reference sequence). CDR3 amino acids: CASTTNQGAWANVLTF. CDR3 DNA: TGTGCCAGCACCACGAATCAGGGGGCCTGGGCCAACGTCCTGACTTTC.

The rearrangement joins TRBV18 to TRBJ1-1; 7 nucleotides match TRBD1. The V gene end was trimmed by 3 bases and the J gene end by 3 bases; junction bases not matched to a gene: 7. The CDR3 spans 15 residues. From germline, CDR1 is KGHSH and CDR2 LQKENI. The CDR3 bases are TGTGCCAGCTCACCGAGACAGGGCGGGGACACTGAAGCTTTCTTT. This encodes CASSPRQGGDTEAFF.

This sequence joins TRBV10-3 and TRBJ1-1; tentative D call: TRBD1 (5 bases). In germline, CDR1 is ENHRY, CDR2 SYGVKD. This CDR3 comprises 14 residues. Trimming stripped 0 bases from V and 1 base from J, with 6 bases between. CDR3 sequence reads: CAISESGTNTEAFF. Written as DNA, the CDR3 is TGTGCCATCAGTGAGTCTGGGACGAACACTGAAGCTTTCTTT.

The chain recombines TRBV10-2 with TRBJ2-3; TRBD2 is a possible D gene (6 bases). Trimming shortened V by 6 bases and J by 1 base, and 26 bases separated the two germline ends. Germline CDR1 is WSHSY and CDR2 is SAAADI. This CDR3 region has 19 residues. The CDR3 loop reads CASRMGLPGVLGRTDTQYF. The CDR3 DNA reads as TGCGCCAGCAGGATGGGGCTCCCGGGAGTTCTAGGACGCACAGATACGCAGTATTTT.

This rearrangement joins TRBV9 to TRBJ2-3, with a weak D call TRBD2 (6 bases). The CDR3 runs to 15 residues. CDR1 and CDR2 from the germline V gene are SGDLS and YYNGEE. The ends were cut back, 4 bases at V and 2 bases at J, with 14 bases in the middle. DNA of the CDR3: TGTGCCAGCAGCCCTTCGGAGGGCCTCACAGATACGCAGTATTTT. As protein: CASSPSEGLTDTQYF. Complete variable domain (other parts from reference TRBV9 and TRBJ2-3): DSGVTQTPKHLITATGQRVTLRCSPRSGDLSVYWYQQSLDQGLQFLIQYYNGEERAKGNILERFSAQQFPDLHSELNLSSLELGDSALYFCASSPSEGLTDTQYFGPGTRLTVL.

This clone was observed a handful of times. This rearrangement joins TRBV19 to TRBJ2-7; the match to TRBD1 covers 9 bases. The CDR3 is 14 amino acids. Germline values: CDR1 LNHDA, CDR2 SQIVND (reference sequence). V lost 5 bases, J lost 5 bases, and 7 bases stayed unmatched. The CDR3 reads CASSLMGQGDEQYF. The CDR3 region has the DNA TGTGCCAGTAGTCTCATGGGACAGGGCGACGAGCAGTACTTC.

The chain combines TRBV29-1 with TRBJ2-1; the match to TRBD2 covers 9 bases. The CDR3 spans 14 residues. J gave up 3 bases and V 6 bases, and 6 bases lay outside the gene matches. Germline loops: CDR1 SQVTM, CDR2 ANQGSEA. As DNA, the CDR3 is TGCAGCGTGAGAGCGGGAGGCAGCTACAATGAGCAGTTCTTC. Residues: CSVRAGGSYNEQFF.